This entry features one TCR beta chain sequence. Some clones are missing from TCRdb's copy, which holds only in-frame ones; the method was immunoSEQ multiplex PCR. The top ten hold 1.5% to 2% of the sample, which has about 250,000 clones, around nine tenths seen once. This sample is drawn from a study of blood T cell repertoires in COVID-19. The CDR3 runs 17 residues. CDR1 is SEHNR and CDR2 is FQNEAQ in the germline V gene (reference sequence). With V trimmed by 5 bases and J by 0 bases, 9 bases remained unmatched. The V gene is TRBV7-9, the J gene TRBJ1-5, with TRBD1 matching 8 bases. Sequencing was carried out using PBMCs or T cells enriched from blood (not recorded which). The clonotype was recovered from a woman aged 18-29 years who had recovered from COVID-19. The CDR3 DNA reads as TGTGCCAGCAGCCCCGGACAGGGAACTCTTAGCAATCAGCCCCAGCATTTT. This codes for CASSPGQGTLSNQPQHF.